The 26 T cell receptor beta chains below all came from one sample that was sequenced in a study of blood T cell repertoires in COVID-19. The method was immunoSEQ multiplex PCR; TCRdb's version includes in-frame clones alone and lacks a portion of them. The data show hundreds of thousands of clones, 75% to 90% seen once. The sample consisted of PBMCs or T cells enriched from blood (not recorded which). The receptors here all came from a man under 40 who had recovered from COVID-19.

Remarks on this clone: In the same sample, other DNA sequences code for this CDR3. J is TRBJ1-2 and V is TRBV7-2; D is ambiguous. V lost 1 base to trimming and J lost 5 bases, with 11 bases between them. This CDR3 is built from 14 residues. Germline-derived CDR1 and CDR2 are SGHTA and FQGNSA. The CDR3 protein is CASSLVRGDYGYTF. The CDR3 DNA sequence: TGTGCCAGCAGCTTAGTACGGGGTGATTATGGCTACACCTTC.

V is TRBV30 and J is TRBJ2-7; a weak D match, TRBD1 (5 bases). Trimming stripped 7 bases from V and 1 base from J, with 11 bases between. CDR3 length equals 12 residues. Germline lookup yields CDR1 GTSNPN and CDR2 SVGIG (reference sequence). CDR3 in DNA: TGTGCCTCCAAAGGGGTATCCTACGAGCAGTACTTC. Its protein is CASKGVSYEQYF.

CDR3 region: CASSSTYYGGGNYGYTF. The CDR3 DNA reads as TGTGCCAGCAGCTCCACGTACTACGGGGGAGGGAACTATGGCTACACCTTC. The chain is built from TRBV5-6 and TRBJ1-2, with a weak D call TRBD1 (5 bases). The germline CDR1 and CDR2 sequences are SGHDT and YYEEEE. The CDR3 contains 17 residues. V lost 3 bases and J lost 2, with 20 bases in between.

The chain carries TRBV11-2 and TRBJ2-1, with a weak D call TRBD1 (6 bases). CDR1 is SGHAT and CDR2 is FQNNGV in the germline V gene. The CDR3 length is 13 residues. With 5 bases removed from V and 8 bases from J, the gap between germline ends came to 13 bases. The CDR3 reads CASSILGTYEQFF. Written as DNA, the CDR3 is TGTGCCAGCAGCATCCTCGGGACATATGAGCAGTTCTTC.

This clone was detected once. This chain joins TRBV2 and TRBJ2-2; 7 bases are a match to TRBD1. The CDR3 covers 13 residues. Germline trimming cut 5 bases from V and 5 bases from J; bases unmatched to any gene: 2. Germline V gene sequence: CDR1 SNHLY, CDR2 FYNNEI. In DNA, the CDR3 is TGTGCCAGCAGTTCCAGGGGGACCGGGGAGCTGTTTTTT. Residues: CASSSRGTGELFF.

The rearrangement joins TRBV15 to TRBJ1-2; 12 nucleotides align to TRBD1. This CDR3 is built from 16 residues. CDR1 is LNHNV, CDR2 YYDKDF, per germline (reference sequence). Trimming cost V 1 base and J 7 bases; bases outside gene matches: 7. The CDR3 bases are TGTGCCACCAGCAGAGGGGCGGGACAGGGGGCGCTTGGCTACACCTTC. As protein: CATSRGAGQGALGYTF.

J is TRBJ1-5 and V is TRBV15; D call uncertain. Trimming cost V 0 bases and J 4 bases, with 13 bases left between them. The CDR3 is made up of 16 amino acids. Germline V lookup: CDR1 LNHNV, CDR2 YYDKDF (reference sequence). CDR3 coding DNA: TGTGCCACCAGCAGAGAGAACGGAGTGGCGAATCAGCCCCAGCATTTT. It specifies CATSRENGVANQPQHF.

Only a few counts were recorded for this clone. The gene calls are TRBV5-8 and TRBJ1-4; a possible D gene is TRBD1 (6 bases). Looked up from germline, CDR1 is SGHTS and CDR2 is YDEGEE. The V end lost 3 bases, the J end lost 3 bases, and 9 bases lay between the germline ends. This CDR3 is 14 amino acids long. The CDR3 spells CASSSGHPNEKLFF. CDR3 in DNA: TGTGCCAGCAGCTCGGGACATCCTAATGAAAAACTGTTTTTT.

This chain links TRBV6-6 with TRBJ1-2; D gene unclear. The germline gives CDR1 MNHNY, CDR2 SVGAGI (reference sequence). V was cut by 8 bases and J by 3 bases, with 13 bases left in between. The length of the CDR3 is 13 residues. In nucleotides, the CDR3 is TGTGCCAGCTCCCCAGCGGGCCACTATGGCTACACCTTC. It specifies CASSPAGHYGYTF.

The chain links TRBV3-1 (or the pseudogene TRBV3-2) to TRBJ1-2; perhaps TRBD1 as D (6 bases). The V gene lost 3 bases and the J gene lost 12 bases, with 14 bases spanning the gap. CDR1 LGHDT and CDR2 YNNKEL come from the germline V gene (reference sequence). The CDR3 runs to 12 residues. CDR3 coding DNA: TGTGCCAGCAGCCAGGGGACAAGAGATGACACCTTC. Amino acids: CASSQGTRDDTF.

The V call is TRBV27, the J call TRBJ1-5, with 9 bases matching TRBD1. The germline V gene has CDR1 MNHEY and CDR2 SMNVEV (reference sequence). After removal of 5 bases from V and 6 bases from J, the junction contained 11 bases not matched to a gene. This CDR3 spans 16 amino acids. CDR3 protein: CASSAGPGQGIQPQHF. In DNA form, the CDR3 reads TGTGCCAGCAGTGCAGGACCGGGACAGGGTATTCAGCCCCAGCATTTT.

This rearrangement joins TRBV3-1 (or the pseudogene TRBV3-2) to TRBJ1-2, with D hard to call. Between the trimmed V and J ends, which lost 0 bases and 4 bases, there was a span of 12 bases. The CDR3 consists of 15 residues. Germline lookup yields CDR1 LGHDT and CDR2 YNNKEL (reference sequence). CDR3 region: CASSQEAQTGYGYTF. The CDR3 DNA follows: TGTGCCAGCAGCCAAGAAGCGCAGACCGGCTATGGCTACACCTTC.

J is TRBJ1-2 and V is TRBV2; 8 nucleotides agree with TRBD1. The germline gives CDR1 SNHLY, CDR2 FYNNEI. V lost 6 bases, J lost 7 bases, and 10 bases stayed unmatched. The CDR3 spans 14 residues. The CDR3, as DNA: TGTGCCAGCAGCCGAGGACAGGGCTTCACTGGCTACACCTTC. Protein: CASSRGQGFTGYTF.

This clone was counted at least ten times. The identical CDR3 is also encoded by other nucleotide sequences in the sample. The chain employs TRBV15 and TRBJ1-1; D perhaps matches TRBD1 (5 bases). Germline V CDR1 and CDR2: LNHNV, YYDKDF (reference sequence). V lost 1 base, J lost 2 bases, and 11 bases lay in between. CDR3 length: 15 residues. The DNA of the CDR3 is TGTGCCACCAGCAGAGGAGCAGGGCCCAACACTGAAGCTTTCTTT. It is translated as CATSRGAGPNTEAFF.

The CDR3 DNA is TGTGCCAGCGGAACCCCTGGGAGGCGGCCCCAGCATTTT. Translation gives CASGTPGRRPQHF. The chain employs TRBV7-9 and TRBJ1-5; D unclear. Germline loops: CDR1 SEHNR, CDR2 FQNEAQ (reference sequence). Trimming took off 8 bases at V and 9 bases at J, with 17 bases between the two ends. The CDR3 is 13 residues long.

This clone was counted once. The chain is built from TRBV24-1 and TRBJ2-7, with a possible D match to TRBD1 (5 bases). The CDR3 spans 15 residues. Germline assignment: CDR1 KGHDR and CDR2 SFDVKD. V was trimmed by 4 bases and J by 3 bases, leaving 15 bases between them. This CDR3 is CATSDSRDSSYEQYF. Here the CDR3 DNA reads TGTGCCACCAGTGACTCCAGAGACAGCAGCTACGAGCAGTACTTC.

The gene calls are TRBV12-2 and TRBJ2-2; the table's D call, TRBD2, has no DNA check behind it. TRBV12-2 is deemed a pseudogene. The CDR3 consists of 12 residues. As DNA, the CDR3 is TGTGCAAGTCGCTCTAACACCGGGGAGCTGTTTTTT. Amino acids: CASRSNTGELFF.

This chain links TRBV25-1 with TRBJ1-1; D not resolved. Trimming removed 4 bases from V and 3 bases from J, with 9 bases in between. Germline loops: CDR1 MGHDK, CDR2 SYGVNS. CDR3 size: 13 residues. In DNA form, the CDR3 reads TGTGCCAGCAGTGTGGGCAGTTACACTGAAGCTTTCTTT. This translates into CASSVGSYTEAFF.

V usage is TRBV2 and J usage is TRBJ2-1; 12 positions match TRBD2. CDR1 is SNHLY and CDR2 is FYNNEI in the germline V gene. J gave up 1 base and V 8 bases, and 3 bases lay outside the gene matches. There are 15 residues in the CDR3. CDR3 amino acids: CASATSGGSYNEQFF. CDR3 in DNA: TGTGCCAGCGCTACTAGCGGGGGGTCCTACAATGAGCAGTTCTTC.

This CDR3 is CASSPMLAMDTQYF. CDR3 bases: TGTGCCAGCAGCCCGATGCTAGCGATGGATACGCAGTATTTT. The rearrangement uses TRBV4-2 and TRBJ2-3; D might be TRBD2 (6 bases). The CDR3 runs to 14 residues. CDR1 is LGHNA and CDR2 is YNFKEQ in the germline V gene. V dropped 4 bases and J dropped 6 bases, with 14 bases sitting between them.

The genes are TRBV28 and TRBJ2-1, with D perhaps TRBD1 (6 bases). The CDR3 has 17 amino acids. The V and J ends lost 6 bases and 0 bases respectively, with 18 bases between them. Per the germline V gene, CDR1 is MDHEN and CDR2 is SYDVKM. CDR3 nucleotide sequence: TGTGCCAGCAGCCTCTCCTTATGGGGGCTCTCCTACAATGAGCAGTTCTTC. As protein: CASSLSLWGLSYNEQFF.

This clone was picked up one time. The chain is built from TRBV6-2 or TRBV6-3 and TRBJ2-5; the D is unclear. Trimming stripped 5 bases from V and 5 bases from J, with 6 bases between. Germline V gene lookup returns CDR1 MNHEY and CDR2 SVGEGT. The CDR3 covers 11 residues. Here the CDR3 DNA reads TGTGCCAGCAGTGGGCCGGAGACCCAGTACTTC. It specifies CASSGPETQYF.

The sample holds a few counts of this clone. V is TRBV7-3 and J is TRBJ2-3; 9 bases fit TRBD1. Trimming took 5 bases from V and 0 from J; bases not matched to a gene: 9. CDR1 is SGHTA, CDR2 FQGTGA, per germline. The CDR3 has 17 residues. The CDR3 bases are TGTGCCAGCAGCCTGGGACAGGGCTTGGGGAGCACAGATACGCAGTATTTT. It specifies CASSLGQGLGSTDTQYF.

The rearrangement uses TRBV24-1 and TRBJ2-5; TRBD1 aligns across 11 bases. This CDR3 contains 16 residues. With V trimmed by 1 base and J by 3 bases, 3 bases remained unmatched. Germline assignment: CDR1 KGHDR and CDR2 SFDVKD. This CDR3 reads CATSDFRTGGKETQYF. The CDR3 DNA is TGTGCCACCAGTGATTTCAGGACAGGGGGCAAAGAGACCCAGTACTTC.

The gene calls are TRBV7-6 and TRBJ1-3; D is unresolved. The V end was cut by 1 base, the J end by 3 bases, with 10 bases between. The germline CDR1 and CDR2 sequences are SGHVS and FNYEAQ. There are 15 residues in the CDR3. Written as DNA, the CDR3 is TGTGCCAGCAGCTTAGACCGGGTTTATGGAAACACCATATATTTT. Its protein product is CASSLDRVYGNTIYF.

The chain links TRBV5-1 to TRBJ2-5, with 8 bases lining up with TRBD2. Germline trimming cut 4 bases from V and 2 bases from J; bases unmatched to any gene: 7. Germline assignment: CDR1 SGHRS and CDR2 YFSETQ. The CDR3 is 15 residues long. The CDR3 loop reads CASSPTSGEQETQYF. In DNA form, the CDR3 reads TGCGCCAGCAGCCCTACTAGCGGAGAACAAGAGACCCAGTACTTC.